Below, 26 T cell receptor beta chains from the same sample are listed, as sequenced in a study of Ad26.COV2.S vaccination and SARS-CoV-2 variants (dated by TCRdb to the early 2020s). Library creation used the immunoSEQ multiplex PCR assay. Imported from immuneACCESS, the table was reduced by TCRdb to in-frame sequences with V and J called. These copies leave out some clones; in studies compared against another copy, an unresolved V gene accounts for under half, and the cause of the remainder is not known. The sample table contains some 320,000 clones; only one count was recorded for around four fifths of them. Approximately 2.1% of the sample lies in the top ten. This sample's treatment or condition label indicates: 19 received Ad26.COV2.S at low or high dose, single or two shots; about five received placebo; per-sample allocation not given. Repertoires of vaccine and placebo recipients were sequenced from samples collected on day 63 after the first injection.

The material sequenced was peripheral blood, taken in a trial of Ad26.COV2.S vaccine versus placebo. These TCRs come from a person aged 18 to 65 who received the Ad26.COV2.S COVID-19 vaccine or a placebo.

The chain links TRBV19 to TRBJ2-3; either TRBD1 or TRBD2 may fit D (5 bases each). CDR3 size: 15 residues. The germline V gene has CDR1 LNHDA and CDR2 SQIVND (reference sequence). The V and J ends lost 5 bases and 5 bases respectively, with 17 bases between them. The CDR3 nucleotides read TGTGCCAGTAGTTCAACCGGGACGGTCAGAGATACGCAGTATTTT. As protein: CASSSTGTVRDTQYF.

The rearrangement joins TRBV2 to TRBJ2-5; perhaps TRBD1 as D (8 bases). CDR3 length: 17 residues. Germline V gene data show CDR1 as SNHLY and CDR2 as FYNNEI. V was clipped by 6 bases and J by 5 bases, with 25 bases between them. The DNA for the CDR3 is TGTGCCAGCAGCGCGGGGGCAGGGGGCGTGTTAAGGGAGACCCAGTACTTC. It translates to CASSAGAGGVLRETQYF.

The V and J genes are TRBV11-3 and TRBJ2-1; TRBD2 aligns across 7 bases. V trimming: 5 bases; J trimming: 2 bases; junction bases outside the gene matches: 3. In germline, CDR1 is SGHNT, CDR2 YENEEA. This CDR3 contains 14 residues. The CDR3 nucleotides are TGTGCCAGCAGCACAAGCGGGGCCTACAATGAGCAGTTCTTC. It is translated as CASSTSGAYNEQFF. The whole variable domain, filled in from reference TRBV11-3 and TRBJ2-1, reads EAGVVQSPRYKIIEKKQPVAFWCNPISGHNTLYWYLQNLGQGPELLIRYENEEAVDDSQLPKDRFSAERLKGVDSTLKIQPAELGDSAVYLCASSTSGAYNEQFFGPGTRLTVL.

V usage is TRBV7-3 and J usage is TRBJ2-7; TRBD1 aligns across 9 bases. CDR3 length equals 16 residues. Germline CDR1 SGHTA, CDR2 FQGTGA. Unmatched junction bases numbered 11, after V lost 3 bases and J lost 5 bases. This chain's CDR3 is CASSLNPTGGINEQYF. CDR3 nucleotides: TGTGCCAGCAGCTTGAACCCGACAGGGGGGATAAACGAGCAGTACTTC. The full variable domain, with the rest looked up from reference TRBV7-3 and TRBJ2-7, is GAGVSQTPSNKVTEKGKYVELRCDPISGHTALYWYRQSLGQGPEFLIYFQGTGAADDSGLPNDRFFAVRPEGSVSTLKIQRTERGDSAVYLCASSLNPTGGINEQYFGPGTRLTVT.

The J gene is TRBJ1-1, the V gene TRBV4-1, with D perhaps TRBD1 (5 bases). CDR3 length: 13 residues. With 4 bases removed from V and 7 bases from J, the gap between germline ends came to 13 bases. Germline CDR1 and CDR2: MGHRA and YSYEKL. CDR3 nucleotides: TGCGCCAGCAGCCCAAAGGGGCCCCGTGAAGCTTTCTTT. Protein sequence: CASSPKGPREAFF.

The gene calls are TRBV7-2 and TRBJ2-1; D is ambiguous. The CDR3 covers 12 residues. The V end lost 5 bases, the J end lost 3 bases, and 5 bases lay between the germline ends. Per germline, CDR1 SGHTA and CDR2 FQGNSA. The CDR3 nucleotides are TGTGCCAGCAGCCCGTTCTACAATGAGCAGTTCTTC. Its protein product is CASSPFYNEQFF.

In DNA, the CDR3 is TGCGCCAGCAGCCGAGGGGGGACGGCCCCCTACGAGCAGTACTTC. Translated, it gives CASSRGGTAPYEQYF. V gene TRBV4-1 combines with J gene TRBJ2-7; D is tentatively TRBD1 or TRBD2 (6 bases each). Germline V CDR1 and CDR2: MGHRA, YSYEKL. The V end was cut by 4 bases, the J end by 2 bases, with 15 bases between. This CDR3 spans 15 amino acids.

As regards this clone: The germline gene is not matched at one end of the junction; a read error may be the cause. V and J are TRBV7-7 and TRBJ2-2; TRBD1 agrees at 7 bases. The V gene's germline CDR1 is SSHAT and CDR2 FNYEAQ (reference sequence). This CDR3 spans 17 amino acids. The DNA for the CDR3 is TGTGCTAGCAGCCCAACCCTTGGGACAGCGAACACCGGGGAGCTGTTTTTT. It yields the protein CASSPTLGTANTGELFF.

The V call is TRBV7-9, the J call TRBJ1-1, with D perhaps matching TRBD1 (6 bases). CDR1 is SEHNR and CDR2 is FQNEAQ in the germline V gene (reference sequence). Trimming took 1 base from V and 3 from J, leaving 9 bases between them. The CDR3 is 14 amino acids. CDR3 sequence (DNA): TGTGCCAGCAGCTTAGGGCAGGGGCACACTGAAGCTTTCTTT. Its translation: CASSLGQGHTEAFF.

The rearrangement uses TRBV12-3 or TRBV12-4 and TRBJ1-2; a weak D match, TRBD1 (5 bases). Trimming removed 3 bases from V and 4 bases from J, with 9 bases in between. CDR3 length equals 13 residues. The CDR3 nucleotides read TGTGCCAGCAGTTTTCGGGACGGCTATGGCTACACCTTC. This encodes CASSFRDGYGYTF.

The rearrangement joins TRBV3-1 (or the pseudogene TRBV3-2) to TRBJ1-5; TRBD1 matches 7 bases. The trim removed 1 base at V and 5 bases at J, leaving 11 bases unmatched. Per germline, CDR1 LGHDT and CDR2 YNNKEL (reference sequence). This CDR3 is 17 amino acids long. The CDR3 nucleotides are TGTGCCAGCAGCCAAGGGGTGGGCAGGGGGGACCATCAGCCCCAGCATTTT. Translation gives CASSQGVGRGDHQPQHF.

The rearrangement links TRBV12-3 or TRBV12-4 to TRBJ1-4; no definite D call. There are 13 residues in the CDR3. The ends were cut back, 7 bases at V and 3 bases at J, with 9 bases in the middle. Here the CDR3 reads CASTLGSNEKLFF. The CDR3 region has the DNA TGTGCCAGCACCTTGGGTTCTAATGAAAAACTGTTTTTT.

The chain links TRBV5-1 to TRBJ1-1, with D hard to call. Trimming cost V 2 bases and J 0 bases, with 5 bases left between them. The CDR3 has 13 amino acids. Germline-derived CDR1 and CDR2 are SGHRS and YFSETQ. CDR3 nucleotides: TGCGCCAGCAGCTTTGGCCTGAACACTGAAGCTTTCTTT. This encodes CASSFGLNTEAFF.

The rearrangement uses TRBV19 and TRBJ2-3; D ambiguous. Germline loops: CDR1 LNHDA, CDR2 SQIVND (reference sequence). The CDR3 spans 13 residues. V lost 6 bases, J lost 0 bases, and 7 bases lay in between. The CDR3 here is CASSTLSTDTQYF. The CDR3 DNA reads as TGTGCCAGTAGCACCTTAAGCACAGATACGCAGTATTTT.

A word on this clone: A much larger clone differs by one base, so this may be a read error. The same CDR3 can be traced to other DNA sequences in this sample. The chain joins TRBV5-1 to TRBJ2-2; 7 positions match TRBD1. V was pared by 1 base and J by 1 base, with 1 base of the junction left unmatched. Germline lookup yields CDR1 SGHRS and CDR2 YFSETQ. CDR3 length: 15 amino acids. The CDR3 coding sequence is TGCGCCAGCAGCTTGAGGGACAGGAACACCGGGGAGCTGTTTTTT. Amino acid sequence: CASSLRDRNTGELFF.

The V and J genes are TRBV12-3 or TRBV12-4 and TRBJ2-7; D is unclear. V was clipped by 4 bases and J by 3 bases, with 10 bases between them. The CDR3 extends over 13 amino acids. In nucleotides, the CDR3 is TGTGCCAGCAGTTCCAACAAATACTACGAGCAGTACTTC. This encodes CASSSNKYYEQYF.

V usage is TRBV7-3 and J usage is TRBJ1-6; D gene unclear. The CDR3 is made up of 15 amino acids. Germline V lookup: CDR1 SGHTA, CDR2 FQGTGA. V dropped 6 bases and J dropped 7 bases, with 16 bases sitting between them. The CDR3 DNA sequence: TGTGCCAGCAGTTCCCAATCCGTAGGGAATTCACCCCTCCACTTT. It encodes CASSSQSVGNSPLHF.

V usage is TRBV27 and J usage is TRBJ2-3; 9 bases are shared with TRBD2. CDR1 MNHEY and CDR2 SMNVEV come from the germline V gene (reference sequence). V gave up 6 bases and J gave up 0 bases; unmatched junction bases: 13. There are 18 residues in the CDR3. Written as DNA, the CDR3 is TGTGCCAGCAGCCTTCGGGGAGCTAGCGGGGTGAGCACAGATACGCAGTATTTT. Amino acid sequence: CASSLRGASGVSTDTQYF.

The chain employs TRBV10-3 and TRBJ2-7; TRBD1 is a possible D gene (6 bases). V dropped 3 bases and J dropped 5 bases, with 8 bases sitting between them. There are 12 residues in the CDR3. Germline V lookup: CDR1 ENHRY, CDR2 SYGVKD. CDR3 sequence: CAISEQGDEQYF. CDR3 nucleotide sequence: TGTGCCATCAGTGAACAGGGAGACGAGCAGTACTTC.

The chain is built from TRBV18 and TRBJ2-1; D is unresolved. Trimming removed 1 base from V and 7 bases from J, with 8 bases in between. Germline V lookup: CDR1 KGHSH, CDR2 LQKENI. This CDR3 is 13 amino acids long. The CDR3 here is CASSPRWANEQFF. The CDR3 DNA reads TGTGCCAGCTCACCACGGTGGGCAAATGAGCAGTTCTTC.

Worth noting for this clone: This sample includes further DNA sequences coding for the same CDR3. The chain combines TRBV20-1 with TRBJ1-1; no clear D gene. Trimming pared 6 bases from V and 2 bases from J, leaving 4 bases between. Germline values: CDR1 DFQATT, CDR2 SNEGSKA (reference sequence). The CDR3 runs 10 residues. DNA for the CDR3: TGCAGTGCCAGAAACACTGAAGCTTTCTTT. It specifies CSARNTEAFF.

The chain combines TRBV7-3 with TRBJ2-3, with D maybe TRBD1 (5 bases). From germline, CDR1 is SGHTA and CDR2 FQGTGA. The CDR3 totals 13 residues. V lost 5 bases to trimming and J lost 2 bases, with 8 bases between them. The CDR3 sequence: CASSRGYTDTQYF. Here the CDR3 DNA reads TGTGCCAGCAGCAGGGGCTACACAGATACGCAGTATTTT.

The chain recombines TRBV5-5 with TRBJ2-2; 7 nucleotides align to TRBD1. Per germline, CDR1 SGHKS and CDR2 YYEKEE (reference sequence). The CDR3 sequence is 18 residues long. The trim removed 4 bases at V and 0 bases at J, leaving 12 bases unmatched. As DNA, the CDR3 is TGTGCCAGCAGCGCCCCTTCGGGACAGCTCGCGAACACCGGGGAGCTGTTTTTT. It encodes CASSAPSGQLANTGELFF.

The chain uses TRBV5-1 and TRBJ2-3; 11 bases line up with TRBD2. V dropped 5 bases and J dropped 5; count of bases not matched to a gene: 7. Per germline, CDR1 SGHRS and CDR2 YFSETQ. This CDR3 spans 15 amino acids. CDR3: CASSLAGGPEDTQYF. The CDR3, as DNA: TGCGCCAGCAGTTTAGCGGGGGGGCCCGAAGATACGCAGTATTTT.

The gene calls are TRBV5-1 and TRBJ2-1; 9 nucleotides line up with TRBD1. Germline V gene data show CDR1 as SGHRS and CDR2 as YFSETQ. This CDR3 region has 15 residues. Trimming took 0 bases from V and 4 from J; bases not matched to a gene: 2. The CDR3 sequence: CASSLGQGVYNEQFF. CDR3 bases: TGCGCCAGCAGCTTGGGACAGGGGGTTTACAATGAGCAGTTCTTC.

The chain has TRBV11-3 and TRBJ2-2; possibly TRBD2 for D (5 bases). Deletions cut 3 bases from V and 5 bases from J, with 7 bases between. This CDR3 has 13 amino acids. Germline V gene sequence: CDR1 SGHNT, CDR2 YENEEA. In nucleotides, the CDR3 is TGTGCCAGCAGCTTCCGACTAACCGGGGAGCTGTTTTTT. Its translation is CASSFRLTGELFF. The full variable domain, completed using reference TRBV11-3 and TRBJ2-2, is EAGVVQSPRYKIIEKKQPVAFWCNPISGHNTLYWYLQNLGQGPELLIRYENEEAVDDSQLPKDRFSAERLKGVDSTLKIQPAELGDSAVYLCASSFRLTGELFFGEGSRLTVL.